What follows is one T cell receptor (beta chain) and its context. In this sample, this clone turned up a few times. Its antigen remains undetermined. No much larger clonotype is one base removed from it; base qualities were not supplied. The sample comes from a study of OX40 agonist ivuxolimab in advanced cancers. Some background on the complete study: Ivuxolimab was an agonistic, fully human IgG2 monoclonal antibody directed against OX40 (CD134), a costimulatory receptor. A male proportion of 82.7% and a mean age of roughly 58 years, ranging from roughly 23 to 79, were recorded for the dose-escalation cohort. Three dose-escalation patients achieved partial responses, one with hepatocellular carcinoma and two with cutaneous melanoma. Among the approximately 54 dose-escalation patients, around 20 had hepatocellular carcinoma, about 15 melanoma, 9 renal cell carcinoma and 9 head and neck cancer. Prior anti-PD-1, anti-PD-L1 or anti-CTLA-4 therapy was permitted, and checkpoint inhibitors had been received by about 37% of dose-escalation patients. The purpose of peripheral TCRbeta sequencing was to test whether ivuxolimab changed TCR sequence diversity and led to clonal T-cell expansion. Intravenous ivuxolimab was administered to patients every 2 weeks at six dose levels: 0.01, 0.1, 0.3, 1.5, 3 and 10 mg/kg. The paper reports the monotherapy dose-escalation portion (N of about 52 patients) of the phase I ivuxolimab trial.

General findings and caveats noted by the study authors: Partial responders in the 0.1-3.0 mg/kg groups had among the lowest normalized peripheral clonal expansion, especially among CD8+ T cells. Low levels of normalized T-cell clonal expansion were also seen in some patients who did not respond. The antigen specificity of the clonally expanded peripheral T cells was not determined. At doses of 0.1 to 3.0 mg/kg, clonal expansion of both CD4+ and CD8+ T cells in blood was seen between baseline and week 6. On average, CD8+ T cells showed more expanded clones than CD4+ T cells after ivuxolimab.

The trial excluded patients who had a history of autoimmune disease or who were on systemic immunosuppression. Peripheral blood for TCR sequencing was drawn from every dose cohort at baseline, at cycle 4 day 1 and at cycle 7 day 1. The samples were taken from a phase I, first-in-human, multicenter, open-label dose-escalation trial of ivuxolimab. Adults with locally advanced or metastatic melanoma, renal cell, hepatocellular, or head and neck squamous cell carcinoma were enrolled in the trial. CD4+ and CD8+ T cells were sorted separately from peripheral blood before TCR sequencing. To sequence the TCRbeta CDR3 region, genomic DNA was isolated from the sorted cells. The immunoSEQ Assay was used for sequencing of TCRbeta CDR3 regions. TCRdb limited this immuneACCESS table to in-frame rearrangements with V and J called. A share of clones is missing; checked studies link under half to unresolved V genes, and the rest is unexplained. In this sample the table shows approximately 100,000 clones, over 75% of which occur a single time. The ten top clones hold approximately 0.31% of the sample.

The material was CD4+ or CD8+ T cells sorted from blood, obtained in a trial of the OX40 agonist ivuxolimab. The source is an adult with an advanced solid tumor such as melanoma, head and neck, liver or kidney cancer.

The CDR3 in this case is CASSLLAGLYEQYF. The DNA reads TGTGCCAGCAGTTTACTAGCGGGACTCTACGAGCAGTACTTC. The chain couples TRBV28 to TRBJ2-7; 9 junctional bases match TRBD2. For CDR1 and CDR2, the germline V gene lists MDHEN and SYDVKM. Relative to germline, V is missing 2 bases and J is missing 3 bases, with 2 bases of the junction outside any gene match. The CDR3 contains 14 residues, cysteine and phenylalanine counted. Just the 42-base CDR3 DNA is kept, in frame starting at base 1.